The 23 T cell receptor beta chains below were found in one sample sequenced in a study of blood T cells in healthy people across ages. Together with a sample-barcoded 5' primer, a J-beta primer mix was included in a second PCR lasting roughly 6 to 12 cycles. One entry per CDR3 protein, called by TCRdb with MiXCR from the 5' RACE reads. Here the sample spans 800,000 or so distinct CDR3 sequences, approximately 25% being singletons. These records were also assigned to another study, of T cells of mothers and their children.

Sequenced input: blood. The receptors come from a boy aged 5-17 years in good health.

The V gene is TRBV29-1, the J gene TRBJ1-2; 7 positions match TRBD1. Germline V gene lookup returns CDR1 SQVTM and CDR2 ANQGSEA. This CDR3 has 14 amino acids. The V gene end was trimmed by 6 bases and the J gene end by 5 bases; junction bases not matched to a gene: 12. CDR3 amino acids: CSVGDRITTYGYTF. The CDR3 DNA reads as TGCAGCGTGGGGGACAGAATTACTACTTATGGCTACACCTTC.

This clonotype turned up a few times. The rearrangement joins TRBV20-1 to TRBJ1-4; 7 bases map to TRBD1. V lost 6 bases, J lost 3 bases, and 10 bases stayed unmatched. The CDR3 sequence is 15 residues long. Germline V lookup: CDR1 DFQATT, CDR2 SNEGSKA (reference sequence). As DNA, the CDR3 is TGCAGTGCAAAGACAGGGCAGGGGGCTAATGAAAAACTGTTTTTT. It encodes CSAKTGQGANEKLFF.

The table lists this clonotype with many counts. The chain uses TRBV3-1 and TRBJ2-2; TRBD2 matches 8 bases. Per the germline V gene, CDR1 is LGHDT and CDR2 is YNNKEL (reference sequence). The CDR3 loop spans 16 amino acids. Germline trimming cut 1 base from V and 7 bases from J; bases unmatched to any gene: 8. The CDR3 coding sequence is TGTGCCAGCAGCCAAGCGTGGACTAGCCGTGACGGGGAGCTGTTTTTT. It codes for CASSQAWTSRDGELFF.

This clonotype appeared many times. The chain carries TRBV10-3 and TRBJ2-5; D perhaps matches TRBD2 (6 bases). The germline gives CDR1 ENHRY, CDR2 SYGVKD. The CDR3 has 13 amino acids. The germline V and J ends were trimmed by 2 bases and 3 bases, with 7 bases remaining between them. The CDR3 DNA sequence: TGTGCCATCAGTGAGCGCGGGGAAGAGACCCAGTACTTC. Protein: CAISERGEETQYF.

This clonotype was recorded a few times. The chain joins TRBV11-3 to TRBJ2-1; no reliable D call. Looked up from germline, CDR1 is SGHNT and CDR2 is YENEEA. The V end was cut by 4 bases, the J end by 4 bases, with 8 bases between. This CDR3 region has 13 residues. CDR3 bases: TGTGCCAGCAGCTCCCGACCTTACAATGAGCAGTTCTTC. It codes for CASSSRPYNEQFF.

This rearrangement joins TRBV28 to TRBJ2-5, with D unresolved. This CDR3 region has 13 residues. V lost 5 bases and J 4 bases, leaving 11 bases between the germline ends. Germline V gene lookup returns CDR1 MDHEN and CDR2 SYDVKM. The CDR3 loop reads CASSVWPRETQYF. CDR3 nucleotide sequence: TGTGCCAGCAGTGTGTGGCCACGAGAGACCCAGTACTTC. The whole variable domain, filled in from reference TRBV28 and TRBJ2-5, reads DVKVTQSSRYLVKRTGEKVFLECVQDMDHENMFWYRQDPGLGLRLIYFSYDVKMKEKGDIPEGYSVSREKKERFSLILESASTNQTSMYLCASSVWPRETQYFGPGTRLLVL.

This clonotype was detected ten times or more. The chain uses TRBV19 and TRBJ2-5, with 7 positions matching TRBD2. V lost 8 bases to trimming and J lost 5 bases; unmatched junction nucleotides: 8. The CDR3 loop spans 13 amino acids. Germline V gives CDR1 LNHDA, CDR2 SQIVND (reference sequence). This CDR3 is CASSVGGWETQYF. DNA for the CDR3: TGTGCCAGTTCGGTGGGAGGGTGGGAGACCCAGTACTTC.

V gene TRBV12-3 or TRBV12-4 combines with J gene TRBJ1-1; D uncertain. CDR3 size: 13 residues. V lost 6 bases and J lost 3, with 11 bases in between. The CDR3, as DNA: TGTGCCAGCAGCTCGAGAGGGTACACTGAAGCTTTCTTT. Translated, it gives CASSSRGYTEAFF.

The chain employs TRBV30 and TRBJ2-3; D is possibly TRBD1 or TRBD2 (6 bases each). Per germline, CDR1 GTSNPN and CDR2 SVGIG (reference sequence). The V end lost 1 base, the J end lost 8 bases, and 10 bases lay between the germline ends. The CDR3 contains 12 residues. CDR3 region: CAWSASGATQYF. The CDR3 DNA reads TGTGCCTGGAGTGCATCGGGGGCTACGCAGTATTTT.

V usage is TRBV6-1 and J usage is TRBJ2-5; 9 nucleotides agree with TRBD1. Losses at the gene ends were 5 bases for V and 5 bases for J; bases not matched to a gene: 12. The germline V gene encodes CDR1 MNHNS and CDR2 SASEGT. This CDR3 region has 16 residues. CDR3 sequence (DNA): TGTGCCAGCAGTCCATCCCTAACAGGGGGCGGCGAGACCCAGTACTTC. Its protein is CASSPSLTGGGETQYF.

The chain has TRBV27 and TRBJ2-5; 9 nucleotides align to TRBD1. The better agreement between TRBJ2-7 and the DNA end casts doubt on the J call. The germline CDR1 and CDR2 sequences are MNHEY and SMNVEV (reference sequence). The CDR3 runs 14 residues. CDR3 sequence reads: CASSVAGTGNEQYF. The CDR3 bases are TGTGCCAGCAGTGTCGCCGGGACAGGGAACGAGCAGTACTTC.

The chain is built from TRBV7-2 and TRBJ1-5; TRBD1 might be the D (5 bases). The V end was cut by 3 bases, the J end by 5 bases, with 8 bases between. The CDR3 consists of 13 residues. Germline lookup yields CDR1 SGHTA and CDR2 FQGNSA. The CDR3 region is CASSLGLHQPQHF. The CDR3 nucleotides read TGTGCCAGCAGCTTGGGGCTGCATCAGCCCCAGCATTTT.

The genes are TRBV5-5 and TRBJ1-6; tentative D call: TRBD1 (5 bases). The CDR3 consists of 16 residues. Germline V gives CDR1 SGHKS, CDR2 YYEKEE (reference sequence). V lost 0 bases, J lost 10 bases, and 17 bases lay in between. The CDR3, as DNA: TGTGCCAGCAGCTTGGAGGTGCCCAGGGCTACCTCACCCCTCCACTTT. Translation gives CASSLEVPRATSPLHF.

Concerning this clonotype: A junction end diverges from the germline sequence, so it may reflect a read error. The V and J genes are TRBV20-1 and TRBJ2-1; 8 bases are a match to TRBD1. The CDR3 totals 14 residues. Germline CDR1 and CDR2: DFQATT and SNEGSKA (reference sequence). CDR3 sequence: CSAAGGASYNEPFF. The CDR3 DNA follows: TGCAGTGCTGCAGGGGGCGCCTCCTACAATGAGCCGTTCTTC.

This clonotype was seen only a few times. The chain is built from TRBV11-2 and TRBJ2-2, with D maybe TRBD1 (6 bases). Trimming pared 0 bases from V and 1 base from J, leaving 9 bases between. There are 16 residues in the CDR3. Germline-derived CDR1 and CDR2 are SGHAT and FQNNGV. Here the CDR3 DNA reads TGTGCCAGCAGCTTAGATCTAGGGGGGAACACCGGGGAGCTGTTTTTT. This gives the protein CASSLDLGGNTGELFF.

This chain connects TRBV7-2 to TRBJ1-2; D unclear. This CDR3 contains 14 residues. V was shortened by 1 base and J by 8 bases, with 14 bases between the two germline ends. CDR1 SGHTA and CDR2 FQGNSA come from the germline V gene. CDR3 nucleotides: TGTGCCAGCAGCTTAGAGGGTGGTGGGGTCGGCTACACCTTC. This translates into CASSLEGGGVGYTF.

In its sample, this clonotype was seen a few times. The rearrangement links TRBV7-8 to TRBJ1-5; D not certain. V lost 1 base, J lost 2 bases, and 9 bases lay in between. CDR1 and CDR2 from the germline V gene are SGHVS and FQNEAQ. The CDR3 loop spans 15 amino acids. The chain's CDR3 is CASSLGQVGNQPQHF. CDR3 sequence (DNA): TGTGCCAGCAGCTTAGGGCAAGTCGGCAATCAGCCCCAGCATTTT. Using reference TRBV7-8 and TRBJ1-5 for the parts outside the CDR3, the full variable domain is GAGVSQSPRYKVAKRGQDVALRCDPISGHVSLFWYQQALGQGPEFLTYFQNEAQLDKSGLPSDRFFAERPEGSVSTLKIQRTQQEDSAVYLCASSLGQVGNQPQHFGDGTRLSIL.

This rearrangement joins TRBV6-2 or TRBV6-3 to TRBJ2-7, with 12 bases identical to TRBD2. The CDR3 spans 14 residues. With 7 bases clipped from V and 9 bases from J, the junction kept 10 bases outside the gene matches. Germline V gene lookup returns CDR1 MNHEY and CDR2 SVGEGT. CDR3 DNA: TGTGCCAGCACTCCCGAGGGACTAGCGGGTCGGCAGTACTTC. Translation gives CASTPEGLAGRQYF.

This chain uses TRBV10-3 with TRBJ2-5; 7 bases fit TRBD1. Per the germline V gene, CDR1 is ENHRY and CDR2 is SYGVKD. Losses at the gene ends were 5 bases for V and 5 bases for J; bases not matched to a gene: 5. The CDR3 consists of 13 residues. Written as DNA, the CDR3 is TGTGCCATCAGTAAGACAGGGATTGAGACCCAGTACTTC. This translates into CAISKTGIETQYF.

This clonotype was found a few times. V usage is TRBV28 and J usage is TRBJ2-5; D is undetermined. With the DNA end fitting TRBJ2-7 better, the J assignment may be wrong. CDR1 is MDHEN and CDR2 is SYDVKM in the germline V gene. The CDR3 sequence is 15 residues long. CDR3: CASSLSTALTYEQYF. As DNA, the CDR3 is TGTGCCAGCAGTTTATCAACAGCCCTCACCTACGAGCAGTACTTC.

V is TRBV19 and J is TRBJ1-4; D gene uncertain. V was pared by 4 bases and J by 7 bases, with 13 bases between. The CDR3 is 14 amino acids. Germline V gene lookup returns CDR1 LNHDA and CDR2 SQIVND (reference sequence). The CDR3 nucleotides are TGTGCCAGTAGTAAGGCTCAGTCTCGTGAAAAACTGTTTTTT. This encodes CASSKAQSREKLFF.

This clonotype was recorded a few times. V gene TRBV6-5 combines with J gene TRBJ2-5; possible D gene TRBD1, 6 bases. This CDR3 region has 16 residues. With 2 bases removed from V and 1 base from J, the gap between germline ends came to 14 bases. Germline CDR1 reads MNHEY; CDR2 reads SVGAGI. CDR3 in amino acids: CASSYGTTGPQETQYF. The CDR3 nucleotides read TGTGCCAGCAGTTACGGTACAACAGGGCCCCAAGAGACCCAGTACTTC.

This chain joins TRBV7-2 and TRBJ2-1; tentative D call: TRBD2 (6 bases). The end of the DNA aligns better with TRBJ2-7, so the J call may be wrong. CDR3 length: 15 residues. Germline V CDR1 and CDR2: SGHTA, FQGNSA. In DNA, the CDR3 is TGTGCCAGCAGCTTGCGGAGGGCCACGGCCTACGAGCAGTACTTC. It codes for CASSLRRATAYEQYF.